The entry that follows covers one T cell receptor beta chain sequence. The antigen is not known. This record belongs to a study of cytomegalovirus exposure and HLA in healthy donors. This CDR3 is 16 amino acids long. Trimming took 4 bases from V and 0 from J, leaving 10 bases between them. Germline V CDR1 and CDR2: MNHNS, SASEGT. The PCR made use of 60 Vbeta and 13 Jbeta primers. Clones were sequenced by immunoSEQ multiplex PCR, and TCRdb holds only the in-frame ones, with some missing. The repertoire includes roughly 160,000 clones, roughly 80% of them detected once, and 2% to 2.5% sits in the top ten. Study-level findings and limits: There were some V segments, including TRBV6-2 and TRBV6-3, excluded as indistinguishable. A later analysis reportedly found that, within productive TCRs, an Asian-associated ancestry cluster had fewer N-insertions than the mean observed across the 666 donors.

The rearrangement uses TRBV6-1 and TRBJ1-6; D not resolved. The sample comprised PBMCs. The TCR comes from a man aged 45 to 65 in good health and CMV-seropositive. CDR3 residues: CASSGGTSSYNSPLHF. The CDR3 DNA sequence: TGTGCCAGCAGTGGAGGTACGAGCTCCTATAATTCACCCCTCCACTTT.